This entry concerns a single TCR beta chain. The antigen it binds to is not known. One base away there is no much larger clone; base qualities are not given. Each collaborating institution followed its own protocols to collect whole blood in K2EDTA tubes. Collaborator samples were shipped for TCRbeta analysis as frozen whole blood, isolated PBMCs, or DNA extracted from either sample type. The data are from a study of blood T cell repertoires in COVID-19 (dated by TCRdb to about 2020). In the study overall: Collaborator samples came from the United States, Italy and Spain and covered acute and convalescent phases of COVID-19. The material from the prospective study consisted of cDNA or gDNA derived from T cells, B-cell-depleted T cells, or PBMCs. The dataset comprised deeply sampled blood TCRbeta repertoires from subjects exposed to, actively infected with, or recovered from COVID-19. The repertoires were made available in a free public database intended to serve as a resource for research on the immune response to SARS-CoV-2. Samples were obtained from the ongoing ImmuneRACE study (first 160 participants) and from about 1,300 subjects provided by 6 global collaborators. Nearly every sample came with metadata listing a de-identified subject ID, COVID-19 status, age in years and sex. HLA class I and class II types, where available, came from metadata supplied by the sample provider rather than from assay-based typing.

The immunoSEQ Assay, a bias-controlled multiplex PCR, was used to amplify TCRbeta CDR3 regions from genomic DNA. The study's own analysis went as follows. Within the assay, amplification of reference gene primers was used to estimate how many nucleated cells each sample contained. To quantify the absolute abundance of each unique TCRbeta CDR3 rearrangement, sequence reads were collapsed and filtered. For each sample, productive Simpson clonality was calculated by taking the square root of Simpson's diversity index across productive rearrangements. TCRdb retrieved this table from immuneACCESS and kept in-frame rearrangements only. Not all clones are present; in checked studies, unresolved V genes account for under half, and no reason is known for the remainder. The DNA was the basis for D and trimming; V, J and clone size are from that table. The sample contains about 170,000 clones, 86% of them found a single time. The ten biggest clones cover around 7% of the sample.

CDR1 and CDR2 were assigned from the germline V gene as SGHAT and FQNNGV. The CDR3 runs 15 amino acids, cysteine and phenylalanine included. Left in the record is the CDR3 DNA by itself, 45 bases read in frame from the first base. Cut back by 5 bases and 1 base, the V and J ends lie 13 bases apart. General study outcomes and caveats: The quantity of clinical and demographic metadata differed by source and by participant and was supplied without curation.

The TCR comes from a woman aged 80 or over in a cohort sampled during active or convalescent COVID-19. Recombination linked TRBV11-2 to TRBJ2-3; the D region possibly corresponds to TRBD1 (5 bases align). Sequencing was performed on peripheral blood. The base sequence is TGTGCCAGCAGCCGCAGGGAATGGGGCACAGATACGCAGTATTTT. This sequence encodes CASSRREWGTDTQYF.